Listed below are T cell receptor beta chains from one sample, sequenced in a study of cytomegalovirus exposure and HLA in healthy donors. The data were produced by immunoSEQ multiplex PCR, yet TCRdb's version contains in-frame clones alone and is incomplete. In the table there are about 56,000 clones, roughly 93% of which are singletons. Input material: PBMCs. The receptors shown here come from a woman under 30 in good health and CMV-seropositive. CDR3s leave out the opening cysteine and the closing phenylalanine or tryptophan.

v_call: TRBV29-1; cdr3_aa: SAGTGGKYGYT
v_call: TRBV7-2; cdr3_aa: ASSLDLLVAAQY
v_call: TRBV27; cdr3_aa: ASSFGRVGNTEAF
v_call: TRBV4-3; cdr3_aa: ASSQDFRDNYSGNTIY
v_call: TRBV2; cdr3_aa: ASNGQGGNQPQH
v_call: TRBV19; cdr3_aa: ASSPRTDMRDQPQH
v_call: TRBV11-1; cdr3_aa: ASSLGLAGGQETQY
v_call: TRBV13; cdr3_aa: ASSLGHSSYNEQF
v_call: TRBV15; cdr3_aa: ATSKGKTGDYSYEQY
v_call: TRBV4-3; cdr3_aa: ASSAHAPVNYGYT
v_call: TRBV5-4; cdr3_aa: ASGDSGSPITNYGYT
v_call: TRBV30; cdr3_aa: AWSVRAGVSEQY
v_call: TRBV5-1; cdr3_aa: ASSSPGQGDYEQY
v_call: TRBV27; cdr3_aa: ASSFGVGGSNTIY
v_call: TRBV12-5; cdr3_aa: ASGFAYDFIYGYT
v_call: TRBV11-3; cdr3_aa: ASSIQGDGYT
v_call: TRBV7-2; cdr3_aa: ASSPTRTGELF
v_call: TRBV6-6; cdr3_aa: ASSYSGSISYEQY
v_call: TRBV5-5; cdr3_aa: ASSSTGHTEAF
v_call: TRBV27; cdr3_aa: ASSPVRGFDTQY
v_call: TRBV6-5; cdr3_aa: ASSLHQGSYEQY
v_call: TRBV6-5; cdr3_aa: ASSYEATGANVLT
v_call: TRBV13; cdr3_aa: ASSPGTSGARETQY
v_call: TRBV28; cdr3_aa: ASSTEKRGGHATGELF
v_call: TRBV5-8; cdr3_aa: ASSTQGYSNQPQH
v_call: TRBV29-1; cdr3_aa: SVENRGDGNEQF
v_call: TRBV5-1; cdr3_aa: ASSSVSPTGANVLT
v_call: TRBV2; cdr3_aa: ASSPKGNGYT
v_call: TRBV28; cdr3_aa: ASSSNPGLFTPGYT
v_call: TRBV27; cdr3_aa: ASSPDPIQGANTEAF
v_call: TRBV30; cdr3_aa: AWSLLATYNEQF
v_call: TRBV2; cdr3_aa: ASSQGGSYEQY
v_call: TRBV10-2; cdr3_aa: ASRHGGTGGAEAF